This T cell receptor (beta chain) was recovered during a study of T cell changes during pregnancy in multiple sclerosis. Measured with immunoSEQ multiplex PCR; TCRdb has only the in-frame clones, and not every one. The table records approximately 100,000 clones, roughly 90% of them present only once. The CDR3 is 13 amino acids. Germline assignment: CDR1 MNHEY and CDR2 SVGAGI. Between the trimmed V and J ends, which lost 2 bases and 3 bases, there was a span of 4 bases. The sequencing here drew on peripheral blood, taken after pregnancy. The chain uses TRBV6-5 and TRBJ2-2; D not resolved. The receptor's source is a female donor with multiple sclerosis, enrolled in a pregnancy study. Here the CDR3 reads CASSYRYTGELFF. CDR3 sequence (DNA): TGTGCCAGCAGTTACCGGTACACCGGGGAGCTGTTTTTT.